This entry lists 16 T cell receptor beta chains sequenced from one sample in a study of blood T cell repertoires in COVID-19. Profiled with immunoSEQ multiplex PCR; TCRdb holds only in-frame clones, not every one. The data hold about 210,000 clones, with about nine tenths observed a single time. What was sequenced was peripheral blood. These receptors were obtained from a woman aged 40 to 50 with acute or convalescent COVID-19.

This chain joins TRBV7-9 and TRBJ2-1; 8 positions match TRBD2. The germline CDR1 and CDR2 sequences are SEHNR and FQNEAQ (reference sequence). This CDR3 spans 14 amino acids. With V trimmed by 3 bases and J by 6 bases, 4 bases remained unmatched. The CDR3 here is CASSLSGSANEQFF. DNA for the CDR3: TGTGCCAGCAGCTTGAGCGGGAGCGCCAATGAGCAGTTCTTC.

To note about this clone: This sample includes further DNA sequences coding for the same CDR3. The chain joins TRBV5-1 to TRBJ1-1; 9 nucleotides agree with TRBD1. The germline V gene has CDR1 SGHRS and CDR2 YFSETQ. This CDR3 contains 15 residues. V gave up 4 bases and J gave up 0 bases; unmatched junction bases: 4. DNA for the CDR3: TGCGCCAGCAGCCCCGGACAGGGGCTGAACACTGAAGCTTTCTTT. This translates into CASSPGQGLNTEAFF.

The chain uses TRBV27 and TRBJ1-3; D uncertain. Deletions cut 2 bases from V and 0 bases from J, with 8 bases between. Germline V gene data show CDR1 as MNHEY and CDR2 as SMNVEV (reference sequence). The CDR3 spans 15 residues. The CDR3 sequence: CASSLSPDSGNTIYF. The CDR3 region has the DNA TGTGCCAGCAGTTTAAGCCCTGACTCTGGAAACACCATATATTTT.

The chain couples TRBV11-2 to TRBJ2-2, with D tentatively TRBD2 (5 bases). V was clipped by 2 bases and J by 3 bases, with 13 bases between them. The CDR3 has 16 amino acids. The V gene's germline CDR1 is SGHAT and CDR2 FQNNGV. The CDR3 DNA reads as TGTGCCAGCAGCTTACAGAGCTGGCGGGACACCGGGGAGCTGTTTTTT. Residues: CASSLQSWRDTGELFF.

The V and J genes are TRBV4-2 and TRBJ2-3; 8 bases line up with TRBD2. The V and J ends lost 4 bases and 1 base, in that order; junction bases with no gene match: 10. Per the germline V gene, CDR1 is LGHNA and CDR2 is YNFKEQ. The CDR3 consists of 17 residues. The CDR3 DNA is TGTGCCAGCAGCCCGTCCGCGCGAGCGGGGGGCACAGATACGCAGTATTTT. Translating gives CASSPSARAGGTDTQYF.

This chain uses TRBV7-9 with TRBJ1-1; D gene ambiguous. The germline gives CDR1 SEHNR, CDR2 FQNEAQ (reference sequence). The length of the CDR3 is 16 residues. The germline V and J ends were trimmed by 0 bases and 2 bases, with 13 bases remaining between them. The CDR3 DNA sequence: TGTGCCAGCAGCTTAGCGCGGAACCAAGCAAACACTGAAGCTTTCTTT. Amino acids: CASSLARNQANTEAFF.

The CDR3 is CASSYTTGSTDTQYF. The CDR3 coding sequence is TGCGCCAGCAGTTACACTACAGGTAGCACAGATACGCAGTATTTT. V and J are TRBV10-1 and TRBJ2-3; a weak D match, TRBD1 (5 bases). This CDR3 has 15 residues. CDR1 is WNHNN and CDR2 is SYGVQD in the germline V gene (reference sequence). V was cut by 5 bases and J by 0 bases, with 12 bases left in between.

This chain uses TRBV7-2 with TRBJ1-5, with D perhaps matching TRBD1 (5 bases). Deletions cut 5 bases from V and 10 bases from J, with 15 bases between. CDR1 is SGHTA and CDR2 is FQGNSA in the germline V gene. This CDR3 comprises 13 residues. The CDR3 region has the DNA TGTGCCAGCAGCACAATAACGGGGGGACCCCAGCATTTT. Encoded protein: CASSTITGGPQHF.

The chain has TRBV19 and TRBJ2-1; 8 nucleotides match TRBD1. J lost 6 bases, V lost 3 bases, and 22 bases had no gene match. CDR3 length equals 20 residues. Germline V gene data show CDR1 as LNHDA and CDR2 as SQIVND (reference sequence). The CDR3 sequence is CASSIQNWQGAKSWANEQFF. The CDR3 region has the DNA TGTGCCAGTAGTATTCAAAACTGGCAGGGGGCTAAAAGTTGGGCCAATGAGCAGTTCTTC.

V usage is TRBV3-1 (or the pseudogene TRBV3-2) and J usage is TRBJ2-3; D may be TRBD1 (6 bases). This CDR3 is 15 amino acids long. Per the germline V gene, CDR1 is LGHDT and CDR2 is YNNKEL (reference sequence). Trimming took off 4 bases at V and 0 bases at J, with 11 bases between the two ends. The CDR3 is CASSRTGMSTDTQYF. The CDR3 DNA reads TGTGCCAGCAGCCGAACAGGGATGAGCACAGATACGCAGTATTTT.

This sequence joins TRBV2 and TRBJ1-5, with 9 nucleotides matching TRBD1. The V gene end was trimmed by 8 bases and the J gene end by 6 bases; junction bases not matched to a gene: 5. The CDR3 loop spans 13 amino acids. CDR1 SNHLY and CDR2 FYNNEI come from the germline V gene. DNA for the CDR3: TGTGCCAGCGGGGGGACAGGGCCTCAGCCCCAGCATTTT. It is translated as CASGGTGPQPQHF.

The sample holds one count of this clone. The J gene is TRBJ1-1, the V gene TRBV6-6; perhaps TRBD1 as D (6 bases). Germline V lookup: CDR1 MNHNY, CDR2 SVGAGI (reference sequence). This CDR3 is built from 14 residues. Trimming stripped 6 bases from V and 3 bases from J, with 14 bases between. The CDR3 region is CASSYPHRDTEAFF. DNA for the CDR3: TGTGCCAGCAGCTACCCCCACAGGGACACTGAAGCTTTCTTT.

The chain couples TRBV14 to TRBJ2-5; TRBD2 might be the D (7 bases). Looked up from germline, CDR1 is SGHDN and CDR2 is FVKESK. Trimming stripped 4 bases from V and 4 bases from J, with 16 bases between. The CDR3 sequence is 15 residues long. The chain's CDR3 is CASSLHPGGAETQYF. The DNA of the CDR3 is TGTGCCAGCAGCCTCCATCCGGGGGGCGCAGAGACCCAGTACTTC.

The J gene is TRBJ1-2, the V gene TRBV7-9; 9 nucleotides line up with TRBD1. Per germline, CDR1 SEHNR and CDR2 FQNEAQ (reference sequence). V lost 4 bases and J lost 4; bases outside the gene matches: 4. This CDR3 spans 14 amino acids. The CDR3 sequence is CASSSGQGSYGYTF. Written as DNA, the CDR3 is TGTGCCAGCAGCTCGGGACAGGGCTCCTATGGCTACACCTTC.

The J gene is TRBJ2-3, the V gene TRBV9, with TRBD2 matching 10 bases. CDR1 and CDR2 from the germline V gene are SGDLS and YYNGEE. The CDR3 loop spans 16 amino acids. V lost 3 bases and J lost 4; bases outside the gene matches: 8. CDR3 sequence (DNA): TGTGCCAGCAGCGAGCGGGGGGGCCGCGGGGCAGATACGCAGTATTTT. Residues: CASSERGGRGADTQYF.

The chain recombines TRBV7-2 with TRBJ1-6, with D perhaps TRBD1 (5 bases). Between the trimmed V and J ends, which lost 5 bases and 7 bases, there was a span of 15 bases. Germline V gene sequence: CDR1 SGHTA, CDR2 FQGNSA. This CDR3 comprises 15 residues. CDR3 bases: TGTGCCAGCAGCCGCAGGTCGGGGGAAAATTCACCCCTCCACTTT. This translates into CASSRRSGENSPLHF.